Following are 12 T cell receptor beta chains from one sample sequenced in a study of metastatic and nonmetastatic thyroid tumors. Patients had received no treatment of any kind before thyroid surgery. TCRdb re-called clones via MiXCR from the PCR reads. The data show 90,000 or so clones, about 9.1% seen once. Sequenced sample: blood. The receptors were gathered from a female donor with papillary thyroid cancer or a benign thyroid nodule (not recorded which). Some clones in this sample may be carry-over from other donors' samples.

This clone was picked up many times. The rearrangement links TRBV14 to TRBJ1-2; D remains ambiguous. The V gene lost 2 bases and the J gene lost 8 bases, with 9 bases spanning the gap. Germline lookup yields CDR1 SGHDN and CDR2 FVKESK. This CDR3 comprises 12 residues. The CDR3 is CASSQPPGGYTF. As DNA, the CDR3 is TGTGCCAGCAGCCAACCCCCCGGCGGCTACACCTTC.

This clone was observed at least ten times. The V and J genes are TRBV9 and TRBJ1-5; no clear D gene. CDR1 is SGDLS and CDR2 is YYNGEE in the germline V gene. Trimming took 3 bases from V and 3 from J, leaving 10 bases between them. The CDR3 is 14 residues long. As DNA, the CDR3 is TGTGCCAGCAGCGCCGGACCGATCAATCAGCCCCAGCATTTT. Residues: CASSAGPINQPQHF.

This clone was seen many times. J is TRBJ2-3 and V is TRBV18; no clear D. Trimming removed 0 bases from V and 1 base from J, with 8 bases in between. This CDR3 region has 15 residues. Germline assignment: CDR1 KGHSH and CDR2 LQKENI. CDR3 DNA: TGTGCCAGCTCACCACCTCGTGCAGGCACAGATACGCAGTATTTT. It is translated as CASSPPRAGTDTQYF. Using reference TRBV18 and TRBJ2-3 for the parts outside the CDR3, the full variable domain is NAGVMQNPRHLVRRRGQEARLRCSPMKGHSHVYWYRQLPEEGLKFMVYLQKENIIDESGMPKERFSAEFPKEGPSILRIQQVVRGDSAAYFCASSPPRAGTDTQYFGPGTRLTVL.

This clone was counted at least ten times. CDR3 in amino acids: CASSPGGSDEQYF. CDR3 sequence (DNA): TGTGCCAGCAGCCCCGGTGGGTCGGACGAGCAGTACTTC. This chain uses TRBV9 with TRBJ2-7; no definite D call. This CDR3 is 13 amino acids long. The germline V gene encodes CDR1 SGDLS and CDR2 YYNGEE. Trimming cost V 4 bases and J 5 bases, with 13 bases left between them.

Many counts were recorded for this clone. The chain couples TRBV30 to TRBJ2-4; D possibly corresponds to TRBD1 (5 bases). Looked up from germline, CDR1 is GTSNPN and CDR2 is SVGIG (reference sequence). The CDR3 runs to 12 residues. V was cut by 0 bases and J by 9 bases, with 9 bases left in between. This CDR3 is CAWSVGQGIQYF. CDR3 bases: TGTGCCTGGAGTGTAGGCCAGGGCATTCAGTACTTC.

This clone was observed many times. J is TRBJ1-1 and V is TRBV20-1; D is perhaps TRBD1 (5 bases). This CDR3 contains 11 residues. V dropped 6 bases and J dropped 2 bases, with 7 bases sitting between them. The germline V gene encodes CDR1 DFQATT and CDR2 SNEGSKA (reference sequence). In nucleotides, the CDR3 is TGCAGTGCCGGGACTAACACTGAAGCTTTCTTT. It codes for CSAGTNTEAFF.

This clone was detected ten times or more. The rearrangement joins TRBV4-2 to TRBJ1-1, with TRBD1 as a possible D gene (5 bases). This CDR3 has 12 residues. Germline values: CDR1 LGHNA, CDR2 YNFKEQ. V was pared by 5 bases and J by 4 bases, with 8 bases between. This CDR3 is CASSSQGTEAFF. The CDR3 DNA reads as TGTGCCAGCAGCTCTCAGGGCACTGAAGCTTTCTTT.

This clone appeared a few times. A much larger clone lies a single base off, so this may be a read error. This chain links TRBV19 with TRBJ2-3; 9 nucleotides line up with TRBD1. CDR3 length equals 15 residues. Germline loops: CDR1 LNHDA, CDR2 SQIVND (reference sequence). J gave up 4 bases and V 3 bases, and 5 bases lay outside the gene matches. The chain's CDR3 is CASSIRDRDADTQYF. The CDR3 DNA sequence: TGTGCCAGTAGTATCCGGGACAGGGACGCAGATACGCAGTATTTT.

This rearrangement joins TRBV28 to TRBJ2-3; D is possibly TRBD2 (6 bases). V lost 5 bases and J 0 bases, leaving 12 bases between the germline ends. The germline V gene has CDR1 MDHEN and CDR2 SYDVKM. The CDR3 runs 15 residues. CDR3 nucleotides: TGTGCCAGCAGTCCATGGGGGGTAAGCACAGATACGCAGTATTTT. Protein: CASSPWGVSTDTQYF. The variable domain in full, completed from reference TRBV28 and TRBJ2-3, reads DVKVTQSSRYLVKRTGEKVFLECVQDMDHENMFWYRQDPGLGLRLIYFSYDVKMKEKGDIPEGYSVSREKKERFSLILESASTNQTSMYLCASSPWGVSTDTQYFGPGTRLTVL.

This clone appeared many times. This chain uses TRBV25-1 with TRBJ1-2; no clear D. V lost 6 bases and J 4 bases, leaving 9 bases between the germline ends. This CDR3 spans 12 amino acids. Per germline, CDR1 MGHDK and CDR2 SYGVNS. As DNA, the CDR3 is TGTGCCAGCAGCCTGGACTTCTATGGCTACACCTTC. Residues: CASSLDFYGYTF.

The gene calls are TRBV13 and TRBJ2-1; D is undetermined. The V and J ends lost 1 base and 10 bases respectively, with 8 bases between them. The CDR3 loop spans 12 amino acids. CDR1 is PRHDT and CDR2 is FYEKMQ in the germline V gene (reference sequence). The CDR3 region is CASSLDRQEQFF. The CDR3 DNA reads TGTGCCAGCAGCTTAGATCGCCAGGAGCAGTTCTTC. The full variable domain, completed using reference TRBV13 and TRBJ2-1, is AAGVIQSPRHLIKEKRETATLKCYPIPRHDTVYWYQQGPGQDPQFLISFYEKMQSDKGSIPDRFSAQQFSDYHSELNMSSLELGDSALYFCASSLDRQEQFFGPGTRLTVL.

For this clone: A read error may account for a junction end that differs from germline. The rearrangement uses TRBV6-1 and TRBJ2-7; TRBD1 might be the D (5 bases). CDR1 is MNHNS, CDR2 SASEGT, per germline. The CDR3 covers 15 residues. The CDR3 region is CASRKRTLSAYERYF. In DNA, the CDR3 is TGTGCCAGCAGAAAAAGGACATTAAGCGCCTACGAGCGGTACTTC.